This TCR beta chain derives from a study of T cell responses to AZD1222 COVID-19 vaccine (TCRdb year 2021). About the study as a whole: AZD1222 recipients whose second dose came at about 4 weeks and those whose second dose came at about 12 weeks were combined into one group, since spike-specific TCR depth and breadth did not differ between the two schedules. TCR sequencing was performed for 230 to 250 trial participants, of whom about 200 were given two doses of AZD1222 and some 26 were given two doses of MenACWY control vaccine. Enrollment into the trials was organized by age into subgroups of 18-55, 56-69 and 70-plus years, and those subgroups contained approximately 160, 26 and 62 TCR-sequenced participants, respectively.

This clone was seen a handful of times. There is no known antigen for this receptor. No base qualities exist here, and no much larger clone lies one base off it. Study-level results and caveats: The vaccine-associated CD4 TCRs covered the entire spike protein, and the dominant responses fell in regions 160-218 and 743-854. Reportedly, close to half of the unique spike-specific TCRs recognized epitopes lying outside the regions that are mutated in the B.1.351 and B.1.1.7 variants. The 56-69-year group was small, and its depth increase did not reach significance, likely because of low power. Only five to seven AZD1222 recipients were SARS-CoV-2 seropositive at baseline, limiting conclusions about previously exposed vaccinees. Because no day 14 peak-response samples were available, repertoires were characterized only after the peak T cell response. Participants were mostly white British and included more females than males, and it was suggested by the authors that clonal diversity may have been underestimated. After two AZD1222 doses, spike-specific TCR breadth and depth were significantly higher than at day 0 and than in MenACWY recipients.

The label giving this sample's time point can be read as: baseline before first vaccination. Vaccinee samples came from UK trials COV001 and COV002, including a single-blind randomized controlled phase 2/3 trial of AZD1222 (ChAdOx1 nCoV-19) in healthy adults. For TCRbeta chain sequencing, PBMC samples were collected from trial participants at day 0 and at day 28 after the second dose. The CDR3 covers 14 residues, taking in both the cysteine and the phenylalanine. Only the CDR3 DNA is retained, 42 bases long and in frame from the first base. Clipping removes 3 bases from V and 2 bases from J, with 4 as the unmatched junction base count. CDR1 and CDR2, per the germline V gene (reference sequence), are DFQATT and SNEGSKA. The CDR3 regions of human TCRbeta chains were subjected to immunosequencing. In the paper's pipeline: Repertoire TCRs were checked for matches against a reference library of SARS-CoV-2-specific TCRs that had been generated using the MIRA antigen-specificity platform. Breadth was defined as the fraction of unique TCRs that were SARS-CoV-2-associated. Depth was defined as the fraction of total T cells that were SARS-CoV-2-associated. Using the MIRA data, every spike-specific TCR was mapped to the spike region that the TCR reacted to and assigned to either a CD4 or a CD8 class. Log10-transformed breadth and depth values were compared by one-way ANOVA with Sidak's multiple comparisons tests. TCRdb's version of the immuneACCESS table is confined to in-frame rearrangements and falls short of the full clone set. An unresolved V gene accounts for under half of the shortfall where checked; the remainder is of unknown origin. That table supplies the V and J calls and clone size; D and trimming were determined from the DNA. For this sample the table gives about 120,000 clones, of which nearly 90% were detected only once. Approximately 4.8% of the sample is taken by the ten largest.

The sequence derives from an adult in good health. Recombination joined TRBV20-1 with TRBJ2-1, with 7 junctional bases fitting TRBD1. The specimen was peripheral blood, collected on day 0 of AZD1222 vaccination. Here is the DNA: TGCAGTGCTAGTAAGGGGGCGGCCTACAATGAGCAGTTCTTC. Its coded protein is CSASKGAAYNEQFF.